This T cell receptor beta chain was identified in a study of T cell responses to AZD1222 COVID-19 vaccine. General study results and limits: Close to half of spike-specific TCRs reportedly recognize unmutated variant regions. White British people made up most donors, females outnumbered males, and clonal diversity was possibly underestimated.

Comment on this clone: As yet, its antigen is unknown.

The data were produced by immunoSEQ multiplex PCR, yet TCRdb's version contains in-frame clones alone and is incomplete. The table shows roughly 120,000 clones, with approximately 92% occurring only once. V was clipped by 5 bases and J by 0 bases, with 20 bases between them. The CDR3 contains 17 residues. Germline CDR1 reads MNHEY; CDR2 reads SVGEGT. The source is an adult in good health. The genes are TRBV6-2 or TRBV6-3 and TRBJ2-7; D is uncertain. Sequenced here: peripheral blood, sampled on day 0 of AZD1222 vaccination. CDR3 amino acids: CASSTNTFDRYSYEQYF. The CDR3 DNA reads as TGTGCCAGCAGTACAAACACTTTCGACCGATACTCCTACGAGCAGTACTTC.